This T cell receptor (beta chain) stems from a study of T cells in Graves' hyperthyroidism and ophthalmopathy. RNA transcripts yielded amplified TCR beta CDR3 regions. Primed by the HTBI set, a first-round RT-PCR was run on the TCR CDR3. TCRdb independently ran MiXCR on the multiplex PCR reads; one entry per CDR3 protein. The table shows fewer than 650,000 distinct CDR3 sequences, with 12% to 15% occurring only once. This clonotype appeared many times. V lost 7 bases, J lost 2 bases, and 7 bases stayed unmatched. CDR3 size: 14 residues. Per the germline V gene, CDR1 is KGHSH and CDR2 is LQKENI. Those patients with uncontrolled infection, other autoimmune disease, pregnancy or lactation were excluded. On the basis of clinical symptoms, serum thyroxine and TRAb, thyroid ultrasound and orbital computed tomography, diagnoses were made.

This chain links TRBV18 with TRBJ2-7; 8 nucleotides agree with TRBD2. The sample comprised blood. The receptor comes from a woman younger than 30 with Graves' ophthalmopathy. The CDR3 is CASFPGRGAYEQYF. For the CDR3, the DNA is TGTGCCAGCTTCCCCGGGCGGGGGGCCTACGAGCAGTACTTC.